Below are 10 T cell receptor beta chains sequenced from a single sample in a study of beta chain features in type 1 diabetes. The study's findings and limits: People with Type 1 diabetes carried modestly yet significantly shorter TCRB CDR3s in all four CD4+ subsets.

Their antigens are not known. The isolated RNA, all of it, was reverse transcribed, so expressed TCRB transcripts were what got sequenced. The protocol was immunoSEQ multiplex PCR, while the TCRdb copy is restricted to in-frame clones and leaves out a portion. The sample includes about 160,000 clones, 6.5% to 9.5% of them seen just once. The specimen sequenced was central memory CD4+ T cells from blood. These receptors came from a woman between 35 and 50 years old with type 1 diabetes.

CDR3 nucleotide sequence: TGTGCCAGCAGCTTGACAGACTATGGCTACACCTTC. Translated: CASSLTDYGYTF. The genes are TRBV7-9 and TRBJ1-2, with D possibly TRBD1 on 5 matching bases. The V end was cut by 3 bases, the J end by 3 bases, with 5 bases between. This CDR3 spans 12 amino acids. Germline V gene data show CDR1 as SEHNR and CDR2 as FQNEAQ (reference sequence).

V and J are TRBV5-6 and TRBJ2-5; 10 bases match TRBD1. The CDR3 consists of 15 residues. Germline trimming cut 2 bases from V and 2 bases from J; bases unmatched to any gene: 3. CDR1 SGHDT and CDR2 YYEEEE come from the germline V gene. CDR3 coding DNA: TGTGCCAGCAGCTTAAGGACAGGGGGACAAGAGACCCAGTACTTC. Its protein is CASSLRTGGQETQYF.

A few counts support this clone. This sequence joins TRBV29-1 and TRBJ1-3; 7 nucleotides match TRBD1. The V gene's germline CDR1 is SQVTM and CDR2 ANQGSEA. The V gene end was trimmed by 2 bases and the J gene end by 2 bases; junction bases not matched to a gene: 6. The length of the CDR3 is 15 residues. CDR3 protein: CSVEMSQGAGNTIYF. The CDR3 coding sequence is TGCAGCGTTGAAATGTCCCAGGGGGCTGGAAACACCATATATTTT.

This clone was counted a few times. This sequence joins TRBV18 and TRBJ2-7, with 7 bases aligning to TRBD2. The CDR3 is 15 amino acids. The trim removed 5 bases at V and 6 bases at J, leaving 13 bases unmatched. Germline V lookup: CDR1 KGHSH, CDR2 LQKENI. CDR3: CASSGTTGPAVEQYF. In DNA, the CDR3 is TGTGCCAGCTCAGGGACTACGGGGCCGGCTGTCGAGCAGTACTTC.

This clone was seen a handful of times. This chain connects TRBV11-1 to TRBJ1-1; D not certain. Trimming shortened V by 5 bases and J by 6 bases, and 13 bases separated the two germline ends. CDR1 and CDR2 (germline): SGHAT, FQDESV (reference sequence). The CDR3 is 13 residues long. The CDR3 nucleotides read TGTGCCAGCAGCCCCGAAGCGTGGGCTGAAGCTTTCTTT. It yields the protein CASSPEAWAEAFF. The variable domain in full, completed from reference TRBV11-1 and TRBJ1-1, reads EAEVAQSPRYKITEKSQAVAFWCDPISGHATLYWYRQILGQGPELLVQFQDESVVDDSQLPKDRFSAERLKGVDSTLKIQPAELGDSAMYLCASSPEAWAEAFFGQGTRLTVV.

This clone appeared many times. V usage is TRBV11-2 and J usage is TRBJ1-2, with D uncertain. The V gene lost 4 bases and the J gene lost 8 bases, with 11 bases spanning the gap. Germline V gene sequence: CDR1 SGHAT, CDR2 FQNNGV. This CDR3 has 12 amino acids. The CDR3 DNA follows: TGTGCCAGCAGCTCCAGGACTACAGGCTACACCTTC. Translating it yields CASSSRTTGYTF.

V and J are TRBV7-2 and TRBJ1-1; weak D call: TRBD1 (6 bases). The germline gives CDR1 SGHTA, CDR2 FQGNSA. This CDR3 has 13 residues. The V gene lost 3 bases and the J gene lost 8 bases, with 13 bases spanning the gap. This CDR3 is CASSFFGGSEAFF. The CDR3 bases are TGTGCCAGCAGCTTCTTTGGGGGCTCCGAAGCTTTCTTT.

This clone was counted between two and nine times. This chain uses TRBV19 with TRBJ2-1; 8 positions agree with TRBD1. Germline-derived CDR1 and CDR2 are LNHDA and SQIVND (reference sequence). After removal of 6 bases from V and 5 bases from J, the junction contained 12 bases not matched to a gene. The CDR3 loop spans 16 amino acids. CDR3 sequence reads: CASRPYRQGRNNEQFF. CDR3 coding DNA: TGTGCCAGTAGGCCCTATCGACAGGGGAGGAACAATGAGCAGTTCTTC. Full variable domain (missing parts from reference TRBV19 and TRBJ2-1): DGGITQSPKYLFRKEGQNVTLSCEQNLNHDAMYWYRQDPGQGLRLIYYSQIVNDFQKGDIAEGYSVSREKKESFPLTVTSAQKNPTAFYLCASRPYRQGRNNEQFFGPGTRLTVL.

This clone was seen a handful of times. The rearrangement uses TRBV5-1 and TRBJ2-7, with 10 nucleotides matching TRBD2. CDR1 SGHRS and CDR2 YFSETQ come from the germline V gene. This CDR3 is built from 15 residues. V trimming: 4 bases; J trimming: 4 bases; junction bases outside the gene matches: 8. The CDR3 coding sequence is TGCGCCAGCAGCGGGCTAGCGGGGGCAAATTACGAGCAGTACTTC. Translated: CASSGLAGANYEQYF. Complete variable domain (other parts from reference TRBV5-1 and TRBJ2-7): KAGVTQTPRYLIKTRGQQVTLSCSPISGHRSVSWYQQTPGQGLQFLFEYFSETQRNKGNFPGRFSGRQFSNSRSEMNVSTLELGDSALYLCASSGLAGANYEQYFGPGTRLTVT.

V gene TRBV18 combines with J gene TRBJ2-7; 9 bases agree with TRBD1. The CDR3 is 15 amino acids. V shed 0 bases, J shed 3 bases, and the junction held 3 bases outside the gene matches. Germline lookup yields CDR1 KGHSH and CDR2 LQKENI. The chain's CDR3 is CASSPPGTGIYEQYF. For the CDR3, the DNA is TGTGCCAGCTCACCACCTGGGACAGGGATCTACGAGCAGTACTTC.